This T cell receptor (beta chain) was sequenced for a study of identical twins. TCRdb re-called the 5' RACE reads with MiXCR, one entry per CDR3 protein. The sample records over 500,000 distinct CDR3 sequences, about 20% being singletons. Germline V lookup: CDR1 SGHRS, CDR2 YFSETQ. The CDR3 has 16 amino acids. V shed 0 bases and J shed 4 bases, with 16 bases lying between them. This clonotype was found a few times. These data were likewise used in another study, on T cells expressing NK-cell markers.

The V call is TRBV5-1, the J call TRBJ1-1; tentatively, D is TRBD1 (5 bases). Sequenced: CD4+ T cells sorted from blood. This receptor was identified in a woman under 30 in good health. For the CDR3, the DNA is TGCGCCAGCAGCTTGGATGTTACAGGAACTGGCACTGAAGCTTTCTTT. Translated, it gives CASSLDVTGTGTEAFF.